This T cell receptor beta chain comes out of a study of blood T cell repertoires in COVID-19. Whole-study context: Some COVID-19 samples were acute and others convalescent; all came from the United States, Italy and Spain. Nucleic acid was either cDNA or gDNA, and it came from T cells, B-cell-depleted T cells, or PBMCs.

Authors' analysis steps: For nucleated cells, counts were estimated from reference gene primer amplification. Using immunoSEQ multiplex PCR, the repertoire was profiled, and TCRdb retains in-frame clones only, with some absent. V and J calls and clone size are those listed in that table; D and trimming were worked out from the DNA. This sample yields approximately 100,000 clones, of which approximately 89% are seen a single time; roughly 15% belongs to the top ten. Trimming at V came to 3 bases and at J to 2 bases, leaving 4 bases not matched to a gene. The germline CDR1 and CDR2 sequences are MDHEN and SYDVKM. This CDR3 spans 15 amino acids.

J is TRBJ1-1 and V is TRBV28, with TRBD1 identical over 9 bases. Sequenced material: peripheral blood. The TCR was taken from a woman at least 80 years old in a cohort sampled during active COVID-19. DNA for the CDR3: TGTGCCAGCAGTTTGACAGGGGGGGCCAACACTGAAGCTTTCTTT. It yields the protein CASSLTGGANTEAFF.